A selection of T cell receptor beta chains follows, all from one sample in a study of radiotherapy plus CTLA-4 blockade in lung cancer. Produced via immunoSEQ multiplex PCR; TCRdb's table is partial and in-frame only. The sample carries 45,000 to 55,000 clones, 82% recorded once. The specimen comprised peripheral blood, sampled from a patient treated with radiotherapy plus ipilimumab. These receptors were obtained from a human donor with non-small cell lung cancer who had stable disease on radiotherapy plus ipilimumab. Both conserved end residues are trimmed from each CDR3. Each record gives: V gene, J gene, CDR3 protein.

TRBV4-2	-	ASSAGSVDEQY
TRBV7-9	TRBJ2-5	ASSLLLAWVWETQY
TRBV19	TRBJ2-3	ASSGTSMDTQY
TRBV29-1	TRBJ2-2	SVEGGSSANTGELF
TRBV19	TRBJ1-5	ASSILGGGRNQPQH
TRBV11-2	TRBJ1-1	ASSEQGNTEAF
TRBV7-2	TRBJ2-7	ASSLRYEQY
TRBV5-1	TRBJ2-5	ASSFSGTGVVQETQY
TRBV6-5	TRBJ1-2	ASSYSMGFNYGYT
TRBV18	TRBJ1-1	ASSPPLTTGLVAF
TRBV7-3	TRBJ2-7	ASSSSGRYSYEQY
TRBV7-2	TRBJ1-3	ASSSTASGNTIY
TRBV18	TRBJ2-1	ASSPRGSGRLPSEQF
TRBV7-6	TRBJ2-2	ASSLRDGELF
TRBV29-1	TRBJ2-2	SAGRASGTGELF
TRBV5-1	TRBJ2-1	ASSFQLADNEQF
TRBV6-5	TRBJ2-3	ASRRLAGSTDTQY
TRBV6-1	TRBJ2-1	ASSDSWLRGDEQF
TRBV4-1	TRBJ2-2	ASSQGEVRTGATGELF
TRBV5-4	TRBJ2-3	ASSQGGPGQPTDTQY
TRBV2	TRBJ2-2	ASSALTNTGELF
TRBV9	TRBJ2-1	ASSVGGAEQF
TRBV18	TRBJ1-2	ASSRDREGYT
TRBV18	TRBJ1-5	ASSPWQSNQPQH
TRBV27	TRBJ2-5	ASGGLTAQETQY
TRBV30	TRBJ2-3	AWTAWGDSLSDTQY